Below, one TCR beta chain is given with its context. Its antigen is as yet unknown. Assay: immunoSEQ multiplex PCR; the TCRdb copy retains only in-frame clones and omits some. The profile shows tens of thousands of clones, more than 75% of them singletons. The data were obtained in a study of graft-versus-host responses after intestinal transplantation. Study-level background: Recipients got multivisceral, liver-intestinal, or isolated intestinal transplants. Every one of the recipients received anti-thymocyte globulin induction and afterwards took tacrolimus and steroids for approximately three years. Study-level points and caveats: Recipient marrow contained GvH clones, some of which appeared first in ileum or blood. When patients had graft-donor T cell macrochimerism, their allografts held high graft-versus-host to host-versus-graft clonal ratios.

Per the germline V gene, CDR1 is SGDLS and CDR2 is YYNGEE. The CDR3 contains 16 residues. V gave up 4 bases and J gave up 2 bases; unmatched junction bases: 9. This clonotype originated in a human donor who was the organ donor for an intestinal transplant. The gene calls are TRBV9 and TRBJ2-1; 7 positions agree with TRBD1. This sample comprised unstimulated CD8+ T cells sorted from spleen or lymph node cells, obtained before transplant. The DNA for the CDR3 is TGTGCCAGCAGCCCCGGGCCCCAGGGGGCCTACAATGAGCAGTTCTTC. As protein: CASSPGPQGAYNEQFF.